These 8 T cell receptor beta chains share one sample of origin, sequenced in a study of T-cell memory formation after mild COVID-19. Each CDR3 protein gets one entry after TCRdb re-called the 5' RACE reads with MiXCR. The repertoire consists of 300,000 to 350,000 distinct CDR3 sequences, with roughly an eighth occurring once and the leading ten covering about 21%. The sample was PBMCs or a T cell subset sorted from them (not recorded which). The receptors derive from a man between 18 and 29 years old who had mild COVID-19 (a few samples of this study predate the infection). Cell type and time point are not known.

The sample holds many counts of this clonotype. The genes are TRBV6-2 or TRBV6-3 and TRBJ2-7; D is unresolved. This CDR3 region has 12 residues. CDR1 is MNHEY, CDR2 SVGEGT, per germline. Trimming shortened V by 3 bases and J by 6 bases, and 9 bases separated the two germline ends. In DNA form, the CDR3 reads TGTGCCAGCAGTTATCGCGCCGGCGAGCAGTACGTC. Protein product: CASSYRAGEQYV.

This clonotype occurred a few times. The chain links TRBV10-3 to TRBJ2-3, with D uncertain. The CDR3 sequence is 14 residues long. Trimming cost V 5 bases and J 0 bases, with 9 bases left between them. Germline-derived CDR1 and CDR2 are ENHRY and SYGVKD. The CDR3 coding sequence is TGTGCCATCAGTAGGGCAGAAAGCACAGATACGCAGTATTTT. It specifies CAISRAESTDTQYF.

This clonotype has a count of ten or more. CDR3 in amino acids: CAISEVKSGETQYF. CDR3 in DNA: TGTGCCATCAGTGAAGTCAAATCGGGAGAGACCCAGTACTTC. The chain carries TRBV10-3 and TRBJ2-5; D uncertain. The CDR3 length is 14 residues. V lost 3 bases and J 4 bases, leaving 12 bases between the germline ends. CDR1 ENHRY and CDR2 SYGVKD come from the germline V gene.

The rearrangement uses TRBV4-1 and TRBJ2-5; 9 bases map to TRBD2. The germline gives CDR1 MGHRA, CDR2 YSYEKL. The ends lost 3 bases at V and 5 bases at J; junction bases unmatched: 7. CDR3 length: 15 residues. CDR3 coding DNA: TGCGCCAGCAGCCAGAGAGGGACTAGCCCCGAGACCCAGTACTTC. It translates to CASSQRGTSPETQYF.

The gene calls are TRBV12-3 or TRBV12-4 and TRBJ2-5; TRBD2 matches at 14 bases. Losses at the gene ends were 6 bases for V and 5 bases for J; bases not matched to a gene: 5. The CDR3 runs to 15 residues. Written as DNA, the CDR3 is TGTGCCAGCAGGAGACTAGCGGGGGGGGAGGAGACCCAGTACTTC. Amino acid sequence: CASRRLAGGEETQYF.

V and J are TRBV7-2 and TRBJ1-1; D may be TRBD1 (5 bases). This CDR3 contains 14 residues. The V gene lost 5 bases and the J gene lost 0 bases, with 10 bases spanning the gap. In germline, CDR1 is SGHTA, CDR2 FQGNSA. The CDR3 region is CASSVQGVNTEAFF. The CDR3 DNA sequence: TGTGCCAGCAGCGTCCAGGGTGTGAACACTGAAGCTTTCTTT.

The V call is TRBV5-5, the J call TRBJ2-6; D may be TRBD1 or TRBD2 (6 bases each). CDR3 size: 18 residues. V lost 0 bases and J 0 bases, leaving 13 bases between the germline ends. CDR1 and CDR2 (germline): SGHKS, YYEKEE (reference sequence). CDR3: CASSLVPGEASGANVLTF. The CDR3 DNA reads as TGTGCCAGCAGCTTGGTCCCAGGGGAGGCCTCTGGGGCCAACGTCCTGACTTTC.

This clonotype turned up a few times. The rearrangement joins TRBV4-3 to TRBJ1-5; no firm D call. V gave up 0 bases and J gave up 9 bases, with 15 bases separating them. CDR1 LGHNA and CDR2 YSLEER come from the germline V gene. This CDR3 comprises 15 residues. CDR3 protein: CASSQDSAGPRPQHF. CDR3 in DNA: TGCGCCAGCAGCCAAGATTCGGCAGGTCCGAGGCCCCAGCATTTT.